This TCR beta chain was captured by sequencing in a study of OX40 agonist ivuxolimab in advanced cancers. Study-level background: An anti-OX40 (CD134) antibody with agonistic activity, ivuxolimab, was administered to patients. Subjects had a mean age of about 60 years, with a range of 23 to 79; around 80% were male. Regarding the study as a whole: Antigens targeted by the expanded peripheral T cells were not determined.

The CDR3 runs to 18 residues. Looked up from germline, CDR1 is MNHEY and CDR2 is SMNVEV (reference sequence). Trimming took off 4 bases at V and 1 base at J, with 23 bases between the two ends. Profiled with immunoSEQ multiplex PCR; TCRdb holds only in-frame clones, not every one. The top ten clones hold about 27% of a sample with about 17,000 clones, roughly 75% of them seen once. For this clone: Its antigen is as yet unknown.

The rearrangement joins TRBV27 to TRBJ2-7; D may be TRBD2 (6 bases). The sequencing used CD4+ or CD8+ T cells sorted from blood, collected in a trial of the OX40 agonist ivuxolimab. The TCR comes from an adult with an advanced solid tumor such as melanoma, head and neck, liver or kidney cancer. In DNA, the CDR3 is TGTGCCAGCAGTTCCCTTTCATCGGGACTCCAGGCTTCCTACGAGCAGTACTTC. It specifies CASSSLSSGLQASYEQYF.